This is a list of T cell receptor beta chains from one sample in a study of molecular identifiers for immune sequencing clone quantification. TCRdb re-derived calls from the PCR reads in MiXCR, one entry per CDR3 protein. Among around 40,000 distinct CDR3 sequences listed, roughly 19% were seen once. The sequenced sample consisted of naive CD8+ T cells from blood, with Jurkat cell RNA spiked in. The receptors stem from a human donor in good health. Some libraries in this study had Jurkat cell RNA spiked in. Both conserved end residues are part of each CDR3. Each record gives: clone size, CDR3 length, J gene, D gene, V gene, CDR3 protein, CDR3 DNA. D genes are given only for firm matches. The size of a clone is reported for some rows only, either as once, few or many, or as a class for expanded clones.

clone size: .
CDR3 length: 17
J gene: TRBJ1-1
D gene: TRBD1
V gene: TRBV4-1
CDR3 protein: CASSQDPQGARGTEAFF
CDR3 DNA: TGCGCCAGCAGCCAAGATCCACAGGGGGCACGTGGAACTGAAGCTTTCTTT

clone size: many
CDR3 length: 16
J gene: TRBJ2-2
D gene: TRBD1
V gene: TRBV5-1
CDR3 protein: CASSLEGTDYTGELFF
CDR3 DNA: TGCGCCAGCAGCTTGGAGGGGACAGATTACACCGGGGAGCTGTTTTTT

clone size: many
CDR3 length: 14
J gene: TRBJ2-3
D gene: TRBD1
V gene: TRBV28
CDR3 protein: CASSRQGDTDTQYF
CDR3 DNA: TGTGCCAGCAGTCGACAGGGGGACACAGATACGCAGTATTTT

clone size: many
CDR3 length: 15
J gene: TRBJ1-5
D gene: TRBD1
V gene: TRBV6-2/TRBV6-3
CDR3 protein: CASSITGGRNQPQHF
CDR3 DNA: TGTGCCAGCAGCATTACAGGGGGCCGCAATCAGCCCCAGCATTTT

clone size: many
CDR3 length: 15
J gene: TRBJ2-1
D gene: TRBD2
V gene: TRBV14
CDR3 protein: CASSQLTSGYNEQFF
CDR3 DNA: TGTGCCAGCAGCCAACTCACTAGCGGTTACAATGAGCAGTTCTTC

clone size: many
CDR3 length: 14
J gene: TRBJ2-7
D gene: TRBD1
V gene: TRBV6-2/TRBV6-3
CDR3 protein: CASSFFDRGYEQYF
CDR3 DNA: TGTGCCAGCAGTTTCTTTGACAGGGGCTACGAGCAGTACTTC

clone size: many
CDR3 length: 13
J gene: TRBJ1-1
D gene: .
V gene: TRBV27
CDR3 protein: CASSRGGNTEAFF
CDR3 DNA: TGTGCCAGCAGTCGAGGGGGAAACACTGAAGCTTTCTTT

clone size: .
CDR3 length: 14
J gene: TRBJ2-3
D gene: .
V gene: TRBV24-1
CDR3 protein: CATIEGYSTDTQYF
CDR3 DNA: TGTGCCACCATCGAAGGTTATAGCACAGATACGCAGTATTTT

clone size: many
CDR3 length: 18
J gene: TRBJ2-3
D gene: TRBD2
V gene: TRBV20-1
CDR3 protein: CSARPRTSGGLSTDTQYF
CDR3 DNA: TGCAGTGCTAGACCTAGGACTAGCGGGGGGCTGAGCACAGATACGCAGTATTTT

clone size: once
CDR3 length: 13
J gene: TRBJ2-7
D gene: .
V gene: TRBV28
CDR3 protein: CASSLLEGDEQYF
CDR3 DNA: TGTGCCAGCAGTTTACTGGAGGGAGACGAGCAGTACTTC

clone size: many
CDR3 length: 14
J gene: TRBJ1-5
D gene: .
V gene: TRBV4-1
CDR3 protein: CASSQGYTDQPQHF
CDR3 DNA: TGCGCCAGCAGCCAAGGCTACACTGATCAGCCCCAGCATTTT

clone size: once
CDR3 length: 16
J gene: TRBJ1-6
D gene: .
V gene: TRBV5-3
CDR3 protein: CASSLGLPGPSSPLHF
CDR3 DNA: TGTGCCAGCAGCTTGGGTTTACCGGGACCAAGTTCACCCCTCCACTTT

clone size: many
CDR3 length: 15
J gene: TRBJ1-1
D gene: TRBD1
V gene: TRBV20-1
CDR3 protein: CSARDDRGRHTEAFF
CDR3 DNA: TGCAGTGCTAGGGATGACAGGGGGCGACACACTGAAGCTTTCTTT

clone size: many
CDR3 length: 14
J gene: TRBJ1-3
D gene: .
V gene: TRBV4-1
CDR3 protein: CASSQGSGMNTIYF
CDR3 DNA: TGCGCCAGCAGCCAAGGCAGCGGGATGAACACCATATATTTT

clone size: many
CDR3 length: 15
J gene: TRBJ1-1
D gene: TRBD1
V gene: TRBV7-9
CDR3 protein: CASSFPGQASTEAFF
CDR3 DNA: TGTGCCAGCAGTTTCCCCGGACAGGCGAGCACTGAAGCTTTCTTT

clone size: .
CDR3 length: 15
J gene: TRBJ2-7
D gene: .
V gene: TRBV20-1
CDR3 protein: CSAGPPDLEGYEQYF
CDR3 DNA: TGCAGTGCTGGCCCACCGGACCTAGAGGGGTACGAGCAGTACTTC

clone size: many
CDR3 length: 15
J gene: TRBJ2-7
D gene: TRBD1
V gene: TRBV2
CDR3 protein: CASSPRTGDSYEQYF
CDR3 DNA: TGTGCCAGCAGTCCCCGGACAGGGGACTCCTACGAGCAGTACTTC

clone size: few
CDR3 length: 15
J gene: TRBJ2-1
D gene: TRBD2
V gene: TRBV7-3
CDR3 protein: CASSLLAGDHNEQFF
CDR3 DNA: TGTGCCAGCAGCTTACTAGCGGGAGACCACAATGAGCAGTTCTTC

clone size: many
CDR3 length: 15
J gene: TRBJ2-3
D gene: .
V gene: TRBV11-2
CDR3 protein: CASSLIAFGQDTQYF
CDR3 DNA: TGTGCCAGCAGCTTAATAGCCTTTGGCCAAGATACGCAGTATTTT

clone size: many
CDR3 length: 14
J gene: TRBJ2-7
D gene: .
V gene: TRBV5-1
CDR3 protein: CASSLDLGAYEQYF
CDR3 DNA: TGCGCCAGCAGCTTGGATTTAGGTGCCTACGAGCAGTACTTC

clone size: many
CDR3 length: 13
J gene: TRBJ1-1
D gene: .
V gene: TRBV7-2
CDR3 protein: CASSLYMNTEAFF
CDR3 DNA: TGTGCCAGCAGCTTATACATGAACACTGAAGCTTTCTTT

clone size: few
CDR3 length: 15
J gene: TRBJ2-1
D gene: TRBD2
V gene: TRBV27
CDR3 protein: CASSLRTSANNEQFF
CDR3 DNA: TGTGCCAGCAGCCTCAGGACTAGCGCCAACAATGAGCAGTTCTTC

clone size: many
CDR3 length: 15
J gene: TRBJ1-1
D gene: TRBD1
V gene: TRBV7-9
CDR3 protein: CASSQGQGARTEAFF
CDR3 DNA: TGTGCCAGCAGCCAAGGACAGGGGGCGCGAACTGAAGCTTTCTTT

clone size: many
CDR3 length: 13
J gene: TRBJ2-7
D gene: .
V gene: TRBV9
CDR3 protein: CASSSASDYEQYF
CDR3 DNA: TGTGCCAGCAGCTCGGCTAGCGACTACGAGCAGTACTTC

clone size: many
CDR3 length: 13
J gene: TRBJ2-7
D gene: .
V gene: TRBV5-1
CDR3 protein: CASSWLGGDEQYF
CDR3 DNA: TGCGCCAGCAGCTGGCTCGGAGGGGACGAGCAGTACTTC

clone size: .
CDR3 length: 14
J gene: TRBJ1-5
D gene: .
V gene: TRBV6-2/TRBV6-3
CDR3 protein: CAIWGGYSNQPQHF
CDR3 DNA: TGTGCCATCTGGGGCGGCTATAGCAATCAGCCCCAGCATTTT

clone size: many
CDR3 length: 16
J gene: TRBJ2-7
D gene: TRBD1
V gene: TRBV10-3
CDR3 protein: CAISDPRDRTTYEQYF
CDR3 DNA: TGTGCCATCAGTGATCCACGGGACAGAACGACCTACGAGCAGTACTTC

clone size: many
CDR3 length: 15
J gene: TRBJ2-5
D gene: .
V gene: TRBV7-2
CDR3 protein: CASSLAGGHRETQYF
CDR3 DNA: TGTGCCAGCAGCTTAGCGGGGGGCCACCGAGAGACCCAGTACTTC

clone size: many
CDR3 length: 15
J gene: TRBJ2-3
D gene: .
V gene: TRBV7-9
CDR3 protein: CASSLGAVSTDTQYF
CDR3 DNA: TGTGCCAGCAGCTTAGGGGCCGTTAGCACAGATACGCAGTATTTT

clone size: many
CDR3 length: 18
J gene: TRBJ2-7
D gene: TRBD2
V gene: TRBV4-2
CDR3 protein: CASSQTPWGSGRSYEQYF
CDR3 DNA: TGTGCCAGCAGCCAAACGCCATGGGGGAGCGGGAGATCCTACGAGCAGTACTTC

clone size: many
CDR3 length: 14
J gene: TRBJ2-1
D gene: .
V gene: TRBV7-9
CDR3 protein: CASSPPLPPHEQFF
CDR3 DNA: TGTGCCAGCAGCCCCCCATTGCCCCCACATGAGCAGTTCTTC

clone size: .
CDR3 length: 15
J gene: TRBJ2-1
D gene: TRBD2
V gene: TRBV10-3
CDR3 protein: CAIRESGEAYNEQFF
CDR3 DNA: TGTGCCATCAGGGAAAGCGGGGAAGCTTACAATGAGCAGTTCTTC

clone size: many
CDR3 length: 17
J gene: TRBJ2-1
D gene: .
V gene: TRBV7-2
CDR3 protein: CASSLIVKPNSYNEQFF
CDR3 DNA: TGTGCCAGCAGCTTAATCGTGAAGCCTAACTCCTACAATGAGCAGTTCTTC

clone size: few
CDR3 length: 16
J gene: TRBJ2-3
D gene: .
V gene: TRBV3-1
CDR3 protein: CASSQVGIPSTDTQYF
CDR3 DNA: TGTGCCAGCAGCCAAGTGGGCATCCCTAGCACAGATACGCAGTATTTT

clone size: many
CDR3 length: 11
J gene: TRBJ2-1
D gene: .
V gene: TRBV19
CDR3 protein: CASSIGDEQFF
CDR3 DNA: TGTGCCAGTAGTATCGGGGATGAGCAGTTCTTC

clone size: many
CDR3 length: 15
J gene: TRBJ2-3
D gene: .
V gene: TRBV10-2
CDR3 protein: CASSSASILTDTQYF
CDR3 DNA: TGCGCCAGCAGTTCCGCTAGCATATTAACAGATACGCAGTATTTT

clone size: .
CDR3 length: 17
J gene: TRBJ1-5
D gene: .
V gene: TRBV5-6
CDR3 protein: CASSLDSRLALGDTQHF
CDR3 DNA: TGTGCCAGCAGCTTGGATTCGAGACTAGCATTAGGAGATACGCAGCATTTT

clone size: many
CDR3 length: 15
J gene: TRBJ1-1
D gene: .
V gene: TRBV5-1
CDR3 protein: CASSLEAGVLTEAFF
CDR3 DNA: TGCGCCAGCAGCTTGGAGGCAGGGGTTCTCACTGAAGCTTTCTTT

clone size: many
CDR3 length: 15
J gene: TRBJ2-7
D gene: .
V gene: TRBV23-1
CDR3 protein: CASSLREGTTYEQYF
CDR3 DNA: TGCGCCAGCAGTTTACGAGAAGGGACGACCTACGAGCAGTACTTC

clone size: many
CDR3 length: 17
J gene: TRBJ2-7
D gene: TRBD1
V gene: TRBV29-1
CDR3 protein: CSVEGPSRGQGGYEQYF
CDR3 DNA: TGCAGCGTTGAAGGCCCGAGTAGGGGACAGGGGGGATACGAGCAGTACTTC

clone size: many
CDR3 length: 17
J gene: TRBJ1-2
D gene: TRBD1
V gene: TRBV28
CDR3 protein: CASSPVSRGQEGYGYTF
CDR3 DNA: TGTGCCAGCAGCCCGGTCTCCCGGGGACAGGAAGGATATGGCTACACCTTC

clone size: many
CDR3 length: 15
J gene: TRBJ2-4
D gene: .
V gene: TRBV4-3
CDR3 protein: CASSPGATNQYIQYF
CDR3 DNA: TGCGCCAGCAGCCCCGGAGCCACAAATCAATACATTCAGTACTTC

clone size: .
CDR3 length: 13
J gene: TRBJ2-7
D gene: .
V gene: TRBV4-2
CDR3 protein: CASSQDAYYEQYF
CDR3 DNA: TGTGCCAGCAGCCAAGATGCCTACTACGAGCAGTACTTC

clone size: many
CDR3 length: 13
J gene: TRBJ1-1
D gene: .
V gene: TRBV13
CDR3 protein: CASSGRQYTEAFF
CDR3 DNA: TGTGCCAGCAGCGGTCGACAGTACACTGAAGCTTTCTTT

clone size: medium-sized
CDR3 length: 14
J gene: TRBJ2-4
D gene: .
V gene: TRBV7-9
CDR3 protein: CASSLGVAKNIQYF
CDR3 DNA: TGTGCCAGCAGCTTAGGAGTAGCCAAAAACATTCAGTACTTC

clone size: .
CDR3 length: 14
J gene: TRBJ1-2
D gene: .
V gene: TRBV19
CDR3 protein: CASSIFSGNYGYTF
CDR3 DNA: TGTGCCAGTAGTATCTTCTCCGGTAACTATGGCTACACCTTC

clone size: many
CDR3 length: 14
J gene: TRBJ1-1
D gene: .
V gene: TRBV27
CDR3 protein: CASSLIGMNTEAFF
CDR3 DNA: TGTGCCAGCAGTTTAATAGGAATGAACACTGAAGCTTTCTTT

clone size: many
CDR3 length: 12
J gene: TRBJ2-5
D gene: .
V gene: TRBV7-9
CDR3 protein: CASSPPVETQYF
CDR3 DNA: TGTGCCAGCAGCCCGCCAGTAGAGACCCAGTACTTC

clone size: many
CDR3 length: 14
J gene: TRBJ1-1
D gene: .
V gene: TRBV19
CDR3 protein: CASSRPLQGTEAFF
CDR3 DNA: TGTGCCAGTAGTAGGCCCCTCCAAGGCACTGAAGCTTTCTTT

clone size: many
CDR3 length: 15
J gene: TRBJ1-5
D gene: .
V gene: TRBV27
CDR3 protein: CASRQGTNSNQPQHF
CDR3 DNA: TGTGCCAGCAGACAGGGCACTAATAGCAATCAGCCCCAGCATTTT

clone size: many
CDR3 length: 18
J gene: TRBJ2-3
D gene: TRBD2
V gene: TRBV20-1
CDR3 protein: CSARVGLAKRVVTDTQYF
CDR3 DNA: TGCAGTGCTAGAGTGGGACTAGCCAAGCGGGTTGTCACAGATACGCAGTATTTT

clone size: many
CDR3 length: 16
J gene: TRBJ1-4
D gene: TRBD1
V gene: TRBV15
CDR3 protein: CATSGRTGGINEKLFF
CDR3 DNA: TGTGCCACCAGCGGAAGGACAGGGGGCATTAATGAAAAACTGTTTTTT

clone size: many
CDR3 length: 14
J gene: TRBJ2-7
D gene: TRBD1
V gene: TRBV6-5
CDR3 protein: CASSSDRGYYEQYF
CDR3 DNA: TGTGCCAGCAGTTCCGACAGGGGGTACTACGAGCAGTACTTC

clone size: many
CDR3 length: 15
J gene: TRBJ2-7
D gene: .
V gene: TRBV6-5
CDR3 protein: CASSYSIDRIYEQYF
CDR3 DNA: TGTGCCAGCAGTTACTCGATCGACAGAATCTACGAGCAGTACTTC

clone size: .
CDR3 length: 15
J gene: TRBJ2-3
D gene: .
V gene: TRBV18
CDR3 protein: CASSPFGAGSDTQYF
CDR3 DNA: TGTGCCAGCTCACCATTTGGGGCAGGTTCGGATACGCAGTATTTT

clone size: many
CDR3 length: 15
J gene: TRBJ2-1
D gene: .
V gene: TRBV4-3
CDR3 protein: CASSQGQGYYNEQFF
CDR3 DNA: TGCGCCAGCAGCCAAGGCCAGGGGTACTACAATGAGCAGTTCTTC

clone size: medium-sized
CDR3 length: 15
J gene: TRBJ2-3
D gene: .
V gene: TRBV28
CDR3 protein: CASSRRDLHTDTQYF
CDR3 DNA: TGTGCCAGCAGCCGAAGGGACTTACACACAGATACGCAGTATTTT

clone size: many
CDR3 length: 14
J gene: TRBJ2-2
D gene: .
V gene: TRBV2
CDR3 protein: CASSGDTHTGELFF
CDR3 DNA: TGTGCCAGCAGTGGGGACACTCACACCGGGGAGCTGTTTTTT

clone size: many
CDR3 length: 17
J gene: TRBJ2-4
D gene: TRBD1
V gene: TRBV30
CDR3 protein: CAWSASTGGLAKNIQYF
CDR3 DNA: TGTGCCTGGAGTGCCAGTACAGGGGGCTTAGCCAAAAACATTCAGTACTTC

clone size: many
CDR3 length: 16
J gene: TRBJ2-1
D gene: TRBD1
V gene: TRBV18
CDR3 protein: CASSPPGTGERSEQFF
CDR3 DNA: TGTGCCAGCTCACCTCCCGGGACAGGGGAAAGGAGTGAGCAGTTCTTC